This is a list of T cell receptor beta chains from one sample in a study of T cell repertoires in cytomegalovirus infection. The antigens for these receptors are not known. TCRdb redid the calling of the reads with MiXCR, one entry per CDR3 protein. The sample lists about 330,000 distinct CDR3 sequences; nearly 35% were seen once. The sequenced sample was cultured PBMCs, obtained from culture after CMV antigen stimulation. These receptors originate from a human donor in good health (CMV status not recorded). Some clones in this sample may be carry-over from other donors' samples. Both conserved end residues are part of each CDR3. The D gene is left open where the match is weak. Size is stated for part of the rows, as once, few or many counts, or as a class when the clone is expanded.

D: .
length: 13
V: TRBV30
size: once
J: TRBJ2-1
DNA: TGTGCCTGGAGTAGTCGTAACTGGGGAGAGCAGTTCTTC
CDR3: CAWSSRNWGEQFF

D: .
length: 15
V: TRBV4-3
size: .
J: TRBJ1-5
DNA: TGCGCCAGCAGCCAAGATAGGCAGGGGATGGTGGCCCAGCATTTT
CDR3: CASSQDRQGMVAQHF

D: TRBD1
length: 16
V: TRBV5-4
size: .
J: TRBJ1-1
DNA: TGTGCCAGCAGAGATCTAGGACAGGGATTCATCACTGAAGCTTTCTTT
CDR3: CASRDLGQGFITEAFF

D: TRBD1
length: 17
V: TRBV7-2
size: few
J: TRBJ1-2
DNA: TGTGCCAGCAGCCCTGCGGGACAGGGGGTCCGTAACTATGGCTACACCTTC
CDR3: CASSPAGQGVRNYGYTF

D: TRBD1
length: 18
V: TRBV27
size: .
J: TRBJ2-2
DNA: TGTGCCAGCACCTCGGGGCAGGGGGCGGAACCGTGGACCGGGGAGCTGTTTTTT
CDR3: CASTSGQGAEPWTGELFF

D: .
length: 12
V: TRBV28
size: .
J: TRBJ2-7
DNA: TGTGCCAGCTGTGGCCCCGTCTACGAGCAGTACTTC
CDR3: CASCGPVYEQYF

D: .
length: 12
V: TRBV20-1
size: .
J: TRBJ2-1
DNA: TGCAGTGCTCAGGACTGGGGCAATGAGCAGTTCTTC
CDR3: CSAQDWGNEQFF

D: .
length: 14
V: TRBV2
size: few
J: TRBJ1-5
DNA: TGTGCCAGCAGCGACCGGGTCTCGGGGCAGCCCCAGCATTTT
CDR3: CASSDRVSGQPQHF

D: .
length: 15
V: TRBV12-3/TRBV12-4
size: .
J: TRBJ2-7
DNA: TGTGCCAGCAGCCCAGGGGGGGCGGCTAACTACGAGCAGTACTTC
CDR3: CASSPGGAANYEQYF

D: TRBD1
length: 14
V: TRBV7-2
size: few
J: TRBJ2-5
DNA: TGTGCCAGCAGCCTATCGACAGGGGAAGAGACCCAGTACTTC
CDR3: CASSLSTGEETQYF

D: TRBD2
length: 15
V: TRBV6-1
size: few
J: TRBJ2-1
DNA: TGTGCCAGCAGGGACACGGGGGGGTTGAACAATGAGCAGTTCTTC
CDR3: CASRDTGGLNNEQFF

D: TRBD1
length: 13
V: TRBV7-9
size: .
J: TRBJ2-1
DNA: TGTGCCAGCAGCTTGACAGGGCCCCATGAGCAGTTCTTC
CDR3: CASSLTGPHEQFF

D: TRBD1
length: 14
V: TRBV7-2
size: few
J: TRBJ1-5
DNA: TGTGCCAGCAGCTTCGACAGGGATACTCAGCCCCAGCATTTT
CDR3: CASSFDRDTQPQHF

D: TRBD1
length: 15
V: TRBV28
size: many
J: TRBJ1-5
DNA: TGTGCCAGCAGTTTACGGACCGGGACAGGGGGTCCCCAGCATTTT
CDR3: CASSLRTGTGGPQHF

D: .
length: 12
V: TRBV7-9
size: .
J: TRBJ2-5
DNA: TGTGCCAGCAGGCTCGAAAGAGAGACCCAGTACTTC
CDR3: CASRLERETQYF

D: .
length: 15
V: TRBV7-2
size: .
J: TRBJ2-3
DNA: TGTGCCAGCAGCTTAGCGGGAGCTGCTGGAGATACGCAGTATTTT
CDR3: CASSLAGAAGDTQYF

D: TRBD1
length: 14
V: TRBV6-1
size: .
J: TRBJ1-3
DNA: TGTGCCAGCAGTACAGGGGGCTCTGGAAACACCATATATTTT
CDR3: CASSTGGSGNTIYF

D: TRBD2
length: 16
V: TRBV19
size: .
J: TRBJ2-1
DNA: TGTGCCAGTAGTCCACTGACTAGCGGGAGGGCGAATGAGCAGTTCTTC
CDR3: CASSPLTSGRANEQFF

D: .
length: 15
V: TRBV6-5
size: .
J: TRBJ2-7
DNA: TGTGCCAGCAGTTACTCAAGGGGCGCGGGGTACGAGCAGTACTTC
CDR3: CASSYSRGAGYEQYF

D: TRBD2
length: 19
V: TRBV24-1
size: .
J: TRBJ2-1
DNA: TGTGCCACCAGTGATTTGATTATCGGGGGGGGAATCTCCTACAATGAGCAGTTCTTC
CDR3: CATSDLIIGGGISYNEQFF

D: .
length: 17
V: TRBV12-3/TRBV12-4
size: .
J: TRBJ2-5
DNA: TGTGCCAGCAGCCCCCCGTGGACCCTTCCTACCCAAGAGACCCAGTACTTC
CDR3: CASSPPWTLPTQETQYF

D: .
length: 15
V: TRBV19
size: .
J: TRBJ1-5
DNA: TGTGCCAGTAGTATGAGTACACAGGGCTATCAGCCCCAGCATTTT
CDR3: CASSMSTQGYQPQHF

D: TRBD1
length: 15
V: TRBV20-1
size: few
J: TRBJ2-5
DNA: TGCAGTGCTAGAGCCTCCCGAGGGGGCCGCGAGACCCAGTACTTC
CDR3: CSARASRGGRETQYF

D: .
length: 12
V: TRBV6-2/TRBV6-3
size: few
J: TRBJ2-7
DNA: TGTGCCAGCAGACACCGCCCCTACGAGCAGTACTTC
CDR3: CASRHRPYEQYF

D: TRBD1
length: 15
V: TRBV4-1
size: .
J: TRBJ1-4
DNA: TGCGCCAGCAGCCAAGTGGGACAGATTAATGAAAAACTGTTTTTT
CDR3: CASSQVGQINEKLFF

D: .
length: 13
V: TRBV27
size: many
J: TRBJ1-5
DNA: TGTGCCAGCAGTTTAAGGTACAATCAGCCCCAGCATTTT
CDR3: CASSLRYNQPQHF

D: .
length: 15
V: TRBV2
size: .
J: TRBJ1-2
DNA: TGTGCCAGCAGGGAATCCGGGACTGGAAACTATGGCTACACCTTC
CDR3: CASRESGTGNYGYTF

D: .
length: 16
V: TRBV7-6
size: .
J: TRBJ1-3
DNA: TGTGCCAGCAGCATTTCTTCCTGGAGCTCTGGAAACACCATATATTTT
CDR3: CASSISSWSSGNTIYF

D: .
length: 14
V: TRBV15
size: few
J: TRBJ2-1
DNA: TGTGCCACCAGCAGAGATCACCTAGGGAATGAGCAGTTCTTC
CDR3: CATSRDHLGNEQFF

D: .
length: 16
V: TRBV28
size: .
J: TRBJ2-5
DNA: TGTGCCAGCACCATTAACCGGGACTCCGATCAAGAGACCCAGTACTTC
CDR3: CASTINRDSDQETQYF

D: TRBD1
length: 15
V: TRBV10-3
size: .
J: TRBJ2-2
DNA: TGTGCCATCTCCCGACAGGGGGCGCCCACCGGGGAGCTGTTTTTT
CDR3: CAISRQGAPTGELFF